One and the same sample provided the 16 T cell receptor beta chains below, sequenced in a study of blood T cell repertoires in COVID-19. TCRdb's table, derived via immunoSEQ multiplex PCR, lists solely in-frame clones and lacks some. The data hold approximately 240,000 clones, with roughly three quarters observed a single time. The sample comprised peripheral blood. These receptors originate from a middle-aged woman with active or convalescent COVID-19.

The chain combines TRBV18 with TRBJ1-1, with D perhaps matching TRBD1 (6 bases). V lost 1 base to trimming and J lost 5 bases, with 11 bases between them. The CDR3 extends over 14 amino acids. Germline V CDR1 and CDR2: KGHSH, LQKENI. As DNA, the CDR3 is TGTGCCAGCTCACCACTGGGGGCTGTGACTGAAGCTTTCTTT. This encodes CASSPLGAVTEAFF.

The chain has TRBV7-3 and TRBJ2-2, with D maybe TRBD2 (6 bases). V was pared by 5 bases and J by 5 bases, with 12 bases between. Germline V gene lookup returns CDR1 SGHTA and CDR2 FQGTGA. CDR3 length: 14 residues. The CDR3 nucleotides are TGTGCCAGCAGCCCAATGGGGGGTACCGGGGAGCTGTTTTTT. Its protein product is CASSPMGGTGELFF.

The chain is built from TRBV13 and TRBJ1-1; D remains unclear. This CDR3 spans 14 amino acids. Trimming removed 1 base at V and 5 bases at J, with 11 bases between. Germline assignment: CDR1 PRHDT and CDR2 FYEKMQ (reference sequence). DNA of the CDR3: TGTGCCAGCAGCTTAGTCGGGAGGGAAACTGAAGCTTTCTTT. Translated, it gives CASSLVGRETEAFF.

CDR3 DNA: TGTGCCAGTATGGCCTCTGGAAACACCATATATTTT. Translating it yields CASMASGNTIYF. The V and J genes are TRBV19 and TRBJ1-3; D not resolved. There are 12 residues in the CDR3. V was trimmed by 7 bases and J by 0 bases, leaving 4 bases between them. Germline V gives CDR1 LNHDA, CDR2 SQIVND (reference sequence).

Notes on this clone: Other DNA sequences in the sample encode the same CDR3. The CDR3 reads CASSLGQDYEQYV. The CDR3 DNA reads as TGTGCCAGCAGCCTTGGACAAGACTACGAGCAGTACGTC. The chain links TRBV7-9 to TRBJ2-7, with D possibly TRBD1 on 5 matching bases. V lost 5 bases and J lost 3, with 11 bases in between. This CDR3 has 13 residues. Germline CDR1 SEHNR, CDR2 FQNEAQ (reference sequence).

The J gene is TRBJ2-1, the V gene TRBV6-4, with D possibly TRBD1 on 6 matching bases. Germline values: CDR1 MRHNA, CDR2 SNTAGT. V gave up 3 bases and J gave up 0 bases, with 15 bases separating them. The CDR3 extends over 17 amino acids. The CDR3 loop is CASSDPRQDSSYNEQFF. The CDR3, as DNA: TGTGCCAGCAGTGATCCGAGACAGGACAGCTCCTACAATGAGCAGTTCTTC.

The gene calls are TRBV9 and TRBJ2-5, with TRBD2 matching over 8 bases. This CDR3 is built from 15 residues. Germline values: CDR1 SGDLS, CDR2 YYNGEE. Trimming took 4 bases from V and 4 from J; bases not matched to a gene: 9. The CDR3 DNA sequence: TGTGCCAGCAGCCGCAGCGGGGGTCCTATAGAGACCCAGTACTTC. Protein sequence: CASSRSGGPIETQYF.

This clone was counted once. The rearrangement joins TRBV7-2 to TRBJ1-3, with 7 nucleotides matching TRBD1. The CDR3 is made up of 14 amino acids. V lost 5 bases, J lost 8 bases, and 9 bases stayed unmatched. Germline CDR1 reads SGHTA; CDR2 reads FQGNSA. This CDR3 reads CASSPGQLRDTIYF. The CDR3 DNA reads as TGTGCCAGCAGCCCGGGACAGCTTAGGGACACCATATATTTT. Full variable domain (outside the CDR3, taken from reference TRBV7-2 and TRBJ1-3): GAGVSQSPSNKVTEKGKDVELRCDPISGHTALYWYRQSLGQGLEFLIYFQGNSAPDKSGLPSDRFSAERTGGSVSTLTIQRTQQEDSAVYLCASSPGQLRDTIYFGEGSWLTVV.

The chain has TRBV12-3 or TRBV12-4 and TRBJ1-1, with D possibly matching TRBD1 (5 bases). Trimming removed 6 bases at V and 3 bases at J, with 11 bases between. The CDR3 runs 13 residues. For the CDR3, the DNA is TGTGCCAGCAGCCTCGGAGGGGACACTGAAGCTTTCTTT. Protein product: CASSLGGDTEAFF.

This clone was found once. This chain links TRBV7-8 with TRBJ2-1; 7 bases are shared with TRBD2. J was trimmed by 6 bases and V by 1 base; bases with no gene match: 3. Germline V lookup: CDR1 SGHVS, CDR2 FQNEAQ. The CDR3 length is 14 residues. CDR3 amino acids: CASSLGGGLNEQFF. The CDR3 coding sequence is TGTGCCAGCAGCTTAGGGGGGGGTCTCAATGAGCAGTTCTTC.

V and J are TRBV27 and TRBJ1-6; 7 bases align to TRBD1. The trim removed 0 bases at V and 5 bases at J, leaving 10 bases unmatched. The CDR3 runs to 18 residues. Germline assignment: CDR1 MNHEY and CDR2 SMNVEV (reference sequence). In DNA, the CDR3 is TGTGCCAGCAGTTTATCTCCCCCGGGACAGTACAATAATTCACCCCTCCACTTT. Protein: CASSLSPPGQYNNSPLHF.

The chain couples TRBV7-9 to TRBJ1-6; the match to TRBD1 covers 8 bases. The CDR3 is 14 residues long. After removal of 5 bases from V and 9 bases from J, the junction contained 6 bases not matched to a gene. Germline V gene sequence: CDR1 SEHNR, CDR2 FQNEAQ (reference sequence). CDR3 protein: CASSPGQGPSPLHF. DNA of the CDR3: TGTGCCAGCAGCCCCGGACAGGGCCCTTCACCCCTCCACTTT.

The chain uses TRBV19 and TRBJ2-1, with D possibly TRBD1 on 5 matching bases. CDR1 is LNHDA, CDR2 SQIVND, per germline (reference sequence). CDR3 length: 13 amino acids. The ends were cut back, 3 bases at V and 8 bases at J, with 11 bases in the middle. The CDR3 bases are TGTGCCAGTAGTATGGAAGGGGTATATGAGCAGTTCTTC. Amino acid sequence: CASSMEGVYEQFF.

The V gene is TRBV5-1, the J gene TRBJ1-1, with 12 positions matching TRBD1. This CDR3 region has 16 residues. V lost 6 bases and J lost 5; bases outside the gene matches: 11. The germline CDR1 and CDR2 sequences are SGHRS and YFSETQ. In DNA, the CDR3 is TGCGCCAGCAAGTTGGGACAGGGGGCTCGTCGAACTGAAGCTTTCTTT. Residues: CASKLGQGARRTEAFF.

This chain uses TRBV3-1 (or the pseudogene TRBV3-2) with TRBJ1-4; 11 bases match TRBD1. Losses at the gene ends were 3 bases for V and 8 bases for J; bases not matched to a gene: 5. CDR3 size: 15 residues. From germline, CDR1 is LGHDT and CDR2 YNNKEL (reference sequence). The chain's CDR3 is CASSHTGTGGEKLFF. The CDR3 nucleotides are TGTGCCAGCAGCCACACCGGGACAGGGGGGGAAAAACTGTTTTTT.

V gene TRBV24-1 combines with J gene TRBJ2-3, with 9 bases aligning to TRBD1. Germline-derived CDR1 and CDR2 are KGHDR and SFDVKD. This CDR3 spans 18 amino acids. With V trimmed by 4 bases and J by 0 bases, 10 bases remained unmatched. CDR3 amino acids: CATSERRDRVLSTDTQYF. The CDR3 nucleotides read TGTGCCACCAGTGAACGCCGGGACAGGGTTTTGAGCACAGATACGCAGTATTTT.